Presented here are 25 T cell receptor beta chains from one specimen sequenced in a study of OX40 agonist ivuxolimab in advanced cancers. TCRdb's copy holds only in-frame clones and misses some; the assay was immunoSEQ multiplex PCR. The sample has about 90,000 clones, around 90% seen once. The sequences come from CD4+ or CD8+ T cells sorted from blood, collected in a trial of the OX40 agonist ivuxolimab. The receptors stem from an adult with an advanced solid tumor such as melanoma, head and neck, liver or kidney cancer.

This clone was counted a single time. The CDR3 spells CASSLWSQGGYEQYF. In DNA, the CDR3 is TGTGCCAGCAGTTTATGGTCTCAGGGGGGATACGAGCAGTACTTC. V and J are TRBV28 and TRBJ2-7; D possibly corresponds to TRBD1 (7 bases). This CDR3 is built from 15 residues. V was cut by 0 bases and J by 4 bases, with 13 bases left in between. CDR1 and CDR2 from the germline V gene are MDHEN and SYDVKM. Complete variable domain (other parts from reference TRBV28 and TRBJ2-7): DVKVTQSSRYLVKRTGEKVFLECVQDMDHENMFWYRQDPGLGLRLIYFSYDVKMKEKGDIPEGYSVSREKKERFSLILESASTNQTSMYLCASSLWSQGGYEQYFGPGTRLTVT.

CDR3 sequence reads: CASSPTVLGANVLTF. The CDR3 bases are TGTGCCAGCTCACCAACGGTATTGGGGGCCAACGTCCTGACTTTC. The rearrangement links TRBV18 to TRBJ2-6; D not resolved. This CDR3 comprises 15 residues. V was clipped by 2 bases and J by 4 bases, with 9 bases between them. Germline assignment: CDR1 KGHSH and CDR2 LQKENI.

The CDR3 sequence is CASSPQIGGGGYTF. CDR3 bases: TGTGCCAGCAGTCCCCAGATCGGGGGCGGTGGCTACACCTTC. The gene calls are TRBV6-5 and TRBJ1-2; maybe TRBD1 (6 bases). Trimming left V 5 bases short and J 7 bases short, with 17 bases between. The CDR3 spans 14 residues. Germline-derived CDR1 and CDR2 are MNHEY and SVGAGI.

The rearrangement joins TRBV20-1 to TRBJ2-1; a possible D gene is TRBD2 (7 bases). Trimming removed 2 bases at V and 9 bases at J, with 8 bases between. This CDR3 spans 11 amino acids. The V gene's germline CDR1 is DFQATT and CDR2 SNEGSKA (reference sequence). The CDR3: CSARRGGEQFF. CDR3 DNA: TGCAGTGCTAGAAGGGGGGGTGAGCAGTTCTTC.

V is TRBV4-3 and J is TRBJ2-1; tentative D call: TRBD2 (5 bases). V was clipped by 1 base and J by 5 bases, with 6 bases between them. This CDR3 is 13 amino acids long. Germline V gives CDR1 LGHNA, CDR2 YSLEER. The CDR3 DNA sequence: TGCGCCAGCAGCCAAGCCGGGGACAATGAGCAGTTCTTC. It yields the protein CASSQAGDNEQFF.

This chain links TRBV7-2 with TRBJ2-3; the match to TRBD2 covers 9 bases. After removal of 5 bases from V and 6 bases from J, the junction contained 12 bases not matched to a gene. Germline assignment: CDR1 SGHTA and CDR2 FQGNSA. The CDR3 loop spans 16 amino acids. The CDR3 protein is CASSLLAGRAGDTQYF. CDR3 DNA sequence: TGTGCCAGCAGCCTGCTAGCGGGACGAGCCGGGGATACGCAGTATTTT.

The chain uses TRBV5-1 and TRBJ2-7; D may match TRBD1 or TRBD2 (6 bases each). The J call may be wrong; the DNA end is better matched by TRBJ2-5. CDR3 length equals 15 residues. Germline V gene data show CDR1 as SGHRS and CDR2 as YFSETQ. The CDR3 sequence is CASSWGLATQETQYF. CDR3 DNA: TGCGCCAGCAGCTGGGGGCTAGCGACCCAAGAGACCCAGTACTTC.

The chain couples TRBV10-3 to TRBJ2-5; no firm D call. Between the trimmed V and J ends, which lost 2 bases and 5 bases, there was a span of 9 bases. This CDR3 is 13 amino acids long. Germline CDR1 ENHRY, CDR2 SYGVKD. The CDR3 protein is CAISEREGETQYF. The CDR3 DNA sequence: TGTGCCATCAGTGAGAGGGAAGGGGAGACCCAGTACTTC.

V usage is TRBV15 and J usage is TRBJ2-7; D is perhaps TRBD1 (5 bases). CDR3 length equals 13 residues. The germline V gene has CDR1 LNHNV and CDR2 YYDKDF (reference sequence). V lost 0 bases, J lost 4 bases, and 7 bases lay in between. The CDR3 loop is CATSRDQGYEQYF. DNA of the CDR3: TGTGCCACCAGCAGAGATCAGGGATACGAGCAGTACTTC.

This rearrangement joins TRBV19 to TRBJ2-3; 7 bases are shared with TRBD2. Germline V CDR1 and CDR2: LNHDA, SQIVND (reference sequence). With 1 base clipped from V and 6 bases from J, the junction kept 13 bases outside the gene matches. There are 17 residues in the CDR3. For the CDR3, the DNA is TGTGCCAGTAGTATAGCCAAAGGTCGACTAGCAGGTGATACGCAGTATTTT. Translating it yields CASSIAKGRLAGDTQYF.

This chain links TRBV19 with TRBJ1-2; 10 bases are shared with TRBD1. Trimming removed 3 bases from V and 4 bases from J; junction bases left unmatched: 5. The germline V gene encodes CDR1 LNHDA and CDR2 SQIVND (reference sequence). This CDR3 spans 15 amino acids. CDR3 nucleotides: TGTGCCAGTAGTATTGGGGGACAGGGGATCTATGGCTACACCTTC. Translated: CASSIGGQGIYGYTF.

The J gene is TRBJ2-6, the V gene TRBV27; 13 bases map to TRBD2. CDR3 size: 18 residues. Germline CDR1 MNHEY, CDR2 SMNVEV (reference sequence). V gave up 5 bases and J gave up 2 bases; unmatched junction bases: 6. CDR3 nucleotides: TGTGCCAGCAGTCCCGGACTAGCGGGAGTACCTGGGGCCAACGTCCTGACTTTC. Translating gives CASSPGLAGVPGANVLTF. Using reference TRBV27 and TRBJ2-6 for the parts outside the CDR3, the full variable domain is EAQVTQNPRYLITVTGKKLTVTCSQNMNHEYMSWYRQDPGLGLRQIYYSMNVEVTDKGDVPEGYKVSRKEKRNFPLILESPSPNQTSLYFCASSPGLAGVPGANVLTFGAGSRLTVL.

V is TRBV27 and J is TRBJ2-7, with D maybe TRBD2 (6 bases). The V gene's germline CDR1 is MNHEY and CDR2 SMNVEV (reference sequence). The CDR3 runs 15 residues. V was trimmed by 5 bases and J by 0 bases, leaving 14 bases between them. The CDR3: CASSRSGQVSYEQYF. Written as DNA, the CDR3 is TGTGCCAGCAGTCGTAGCGGTCAAGTCTCCTACGAGCAGTACTTC.

The chain links TRBV5-8 to TRBJ2-5; 9 bases are a match to TRBD1. V lost 10 bases, J lost 1 base, and 8 bases stayed unmatched. Germline CDR1 reads SGHTS; CDR2 reads YDEGEE. CDR3 length: 14 amino acids. CDR3 nucleotide sequence: TGTGCCGGTAGACAGGGGGTGACCCAAGAGACCCAGTACTTC. This codes for CAGRQGVTQETQYF.

This chain connects TRBV5-1 to TRBJ1-6; 9 nucleotides match TRBD1. This CDR3 region has 15 residues. Germline V lookup: CDR1 SGHRS, CDR2 YFSETQ. V lost 4 bases and J lost 9; bases outside the gene matches: 8. CDR3 bases: TGCGCCAGCAGCCTCTCCGGGACAGGGATTTCACCCCTCCACTTT. It translates to CASSLSGTGISPLHF.

The gene calls are TRBV6-5 and TRBJ2-5; D is ambiguous. The CDR3 consists of 14 residues. V lost 4 bases and J lost 2, with 11 bases in between. Germline V gene data show CDR1 as MNHEY and CDR2 as SVGAGI. CDR3 amino acids: CASSFQITQETQYF. As DNA, the CDR3 is TGTGCCAGCAGTTTCCAGATAACTCAAGAGACCCAGTACTTC.

The rearrangement links TRBV28 to TRBJ1-1; 7 bases map to TRBD1. The V gene end was trimmed by 3 bases and the J gene end by 4 bases; junction bases not matched to a gene: 11. This CDR3 has 16 residues. From germline, CDR1 is MDHEN and CDR2 SYDVKM. CDR3 sequence (DNA): TGTGCCAGCAGTTTCCCCCGCAGGGGGTTGAGCACTGAAGCTTTCTTT. It encodes CASSFPRRGLSTEAFF.

The rearrangement links TRBV6-5 to TRBJ2-1; D gene unclear. CDR1 is MNHEY and CDR2 is SVGAGI in the germline V gene. V gave up 10 bases and J gave up 4 bases, with 8 bases separating them. The CDR3 is 11 amino acids. The CDR3 protein is CATRDYNEQFF. Written as DNA, the CDR3 is TGTGCCACCAGAGATTACAATGAGCAGTTCTTC.

The chain recombines TRBV9 with TRBJ1-3; D may be TRBD1 (5 bases). Trimming cost V 0 bases and J 0 bases, with 13 bases left between them. CDR1 and CDR2 (germline): SGDLS, YYNGEE. CDR3 length: 17 amino acids. CDR3 sequence: CASSVGFGTGSGNTIYF. The CDR3 DNA reads as TGTGCCAGCAGCGTAGGGTTCGGGACCGGCTCTGGAAACACCATATATTTT.

The chain recombines TRBV10-1 with TRBJ2-2, with 9 positions matching TRBD2. This CDR3 has 16 residues. In germline, CDR1 is WNHNN, CDR2 SYGVQD (reference sequence). J lost 5 bases, V lost 4 bases, and 8 bases had no gene match. The CDR3 region has the DNA TGCGCCAGCAGTGGGCCGGGACTAGCAGGAACCGGGGAGCTGTTTTTT. Translation: CASSGPGLAGTGELFF.

This clone is a singleton in its sample. The chain has TRBV7-2 and TRBJ2-1, with a tentative D call TRBD1 (5 bases). Trimming took 0 bases from V and 2 from J, leaving 11 bases between them. The germline CDR1 and CDR2 sequences are SGHTA and FQGNSA. The CDR3 is 16 residues long. The CDR3 DNA sequence: TGTGCCAGCAGCTTAGCCCAGACAGTCCCCTACAATGAGCAGTTCTTC. Translation: CASSLAQTVPYNEQFF.

This chain links TRBV5-1 with TRBJ2-7; 11 bases are a match to TRBD1. Germline CDR1 reads SGHRS; CDR2 reads YFSETQ. Trimming at V came to 4 bases and at J to 3 bases, leaving 6 bases not matched to a gene. The CDR3 spans 15 residues. This CDR3 is CASSGGQGEYYEQYF. The CDR3, as DNA: TGCGCCAGCAGCGGGGGACAGGGGGAGTACTACGAGCAGTACTTC.

The chain carries TRBV19 and TRBJ1-2; D uncertain. The CDR3 totals 15 residues. The germline V gene encodes CDR1 LNHDA and CDR2 SQIVND (reference sequence). Trimming cost V 5 bases and J 7 bases, with 20 bases left between them. The CDR3 DNA reads TGTGCCAGTAGTCCCCGGGCGAGGGATCCAGTTGGCTACACCTTC. Translation gives CASSPRARDPVGYTF. Using reference TRBV19 and TRBJ1-2 for the parts outside the CDR3, the full variable domain is DGGITQSPKYLFRKEGQNVTLSCEQNLNHDAMYWYRQDPGQGLRLIYYSQIVNDFQKGDIAEGYSVSREKKESFPLTVTSAQKNPTAFYLCASSPRARDPVGYTFGSGTRLTVV.

The chain links TRBV28 to TRBJ2-5; 7 bases align to TRBD2. V shed 4 bases, J shed 5 bases, and the junction held 22 bases outside the gene matches. Germline V gene sequence: CDR1 MDHEN, CDR2 SYDVKM. The CDR3 is 19 amino acids. The CDR3 sequence is CASSSTPNGGRGAWETQYF. The CDR3 nucleotides read TGTGCCAGCAGTTCCACCCCTAACGGGGGGAGAGGGGCGTGGGAGACCCAGTACTTC.

This clone was observed a few times. The chain joins TRBV7-2 to TRBJ2-7; 10 bases map to TRBD2. V lost 5 bases, J lost 1 base, and 11 bases stayed unmatched. Germline CDR1 SGHTA, CDR2 FQGNSA. The CDR3 is 17 residues long. In nucleotides, the CDR3 is TGTGCCAGCAGCCAAGTGACTAGCGGGCCGCTTTCCTACGAGCAGTACTTC. This codes for CASSQVTSGPLSYEQYF.